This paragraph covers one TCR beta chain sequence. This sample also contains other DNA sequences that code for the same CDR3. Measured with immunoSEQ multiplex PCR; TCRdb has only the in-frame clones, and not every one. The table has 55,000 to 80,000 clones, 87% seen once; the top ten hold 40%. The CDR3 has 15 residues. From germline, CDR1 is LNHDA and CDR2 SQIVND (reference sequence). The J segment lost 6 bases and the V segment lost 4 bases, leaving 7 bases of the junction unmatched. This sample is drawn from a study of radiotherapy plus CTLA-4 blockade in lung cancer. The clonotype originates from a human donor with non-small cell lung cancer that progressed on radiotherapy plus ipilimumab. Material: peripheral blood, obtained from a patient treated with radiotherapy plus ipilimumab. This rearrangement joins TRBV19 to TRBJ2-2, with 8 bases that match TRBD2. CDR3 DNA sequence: TGTGCCAGTAGTACGAGCGGGAGCAGGCCCGGGGAGCTGTTTTTT. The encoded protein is CASSTSGSRPGELFF.